The entry that follows covers one TCR beta chain sequence. Collection of blood occurred at baseline, at cycle 4 day 1, and at cycle 7 day 1. Using immunoSEQ multiplex PCR, the repertoire was profiled, and TCRdb retains in-frame clones only, with some absent. The sample carries around 40,000 clones, 88% recorded once. V was pared by 0 bases and J by 3 bases, with 12 bases between. The germline gives CDR1 SGHAT, CDR2 FQNNGV. This CDR3 is 16 amino acids long. The data were obtained in a study of OX40 agonist ivuxolimab in advanced cancers. Study context: Aged roughly 23 to 90 with a mean of 60 years, they were roughly 83% male. Three patients responded partially, comprising one with hepatocellular carcinoma and two with cutaneous melanoma.

This specimen was CD4+ or CD8+ T cells sorted from blood, taken in a trial of the OX40 agonist ivuxolimab. The chain is built from TRBV11-2 and TRBJ2-1; D could derive from TRBD1 or TRBD2 (5 bases each). The sequence derives from an adult with an advanced solid tumor such as melanoma, head and neck, liver or kidney cancer. The CDR3 here is CASSLDHGTVYNEQFF. The DNA of the CDR3 is TGTGCCAGCAGCTTAGATCATGGGACGGTCTACAATGAGCAGTTCTTC. The variable domain in full, completed from reference TRBV11-2 and TRBJ2-1, reads EAGVAQSPRYKIIEKRQSVAFWCNPISGHATLYWYQQILGQGPKLLIQFQNNGVVDDSQLPKDRFSAERLKGVDSTLKIQPAKLEDSAVYLCASSLDHGTVYNEQFFGPGTRLTVL.